The 32 T cell receptor beta chains reported below all come from one sample, sequenced in a study of blood T cell repertoires in COVID-19. Libraries were prepared by immunoSEQ multiplex PCR; TCRdb keeps only in-frame clonotypes and omits some of them. The top ten clones hold roughly 19% of a sample with about 75,000 clones, around 89% of them seen once. Input material: peripheral blood. Every receptor here comes from a human donor in a cohort sampled during active COVID-19.

The V call is TRBV11-2, the J call TRBJ2-1, with a tentative D call TRBD2 (5 bases). The V gene's germline CDR1 is SGHAT and CDR2 FQNNGV. The ends were cut back, 5 bases at V and 10 bases at J, with 24 bases in the middle. The CDR3 consists of 16 residues. CDR3 coding DNA: TGTGCCAGCAGCCCAGTCGGCGGGTATGGTTCCGGGGAGCAGTTCTTC. This translates into CASSPVGGYGSGEQFF. Variable domain in full (rest from reference TRBV11-2 and TRBJ2-1): EAGVAQSPRYKIIEKRQSVAFWCNPISGHATLYWYQQILGQGPKLLIQFQNNGVVDDSQLPKDRFSAERLKGVDSTLKIQPAKLEDSAVYLCASSPVGGYGSGEQFFGPGTRLTVL.

J is TRBJ1-2 and V is TRBV2; possible D gene TRBD1, 5 bases. The CDR3 covers 13 residues. Trimming took 5 bases from V and 5 from J, leaving 12 bases between them. Germline-derived CDR1 and CDR2 are SNHLY and FYNNEI. CDR3 nucleotides: TGTGCCAGCAGTCAGACAGCATCTTATGGCTACACCTTC. Translation: CASSQTASYGYTF.

This clone was observed a few times. In DNA form, the CDR3 reads TGTGCCAGCAGCCCGTTCTCGCGGGAGGGAATCACAGATACGCAGTATTTT. It codes for CASSPFSREGITDTQYF. This rearrangement joins TRBV3-1 (or the pseudogene TRBV3-2) to TRBJ2-3, with 9 bases fitting TRBD2. This CDR3 has 17 amino acids. Germline trimming cut 4 bases from V and 2 bases from J; bases unmatched to any gene: 10. Germline V gene data show CDR1 as LGHDT and CDR2 as YNNKEL (reference sequence).

The CDR3 spells CASSQGGTKNNEQFF. Here the CDR3 DNA reads TGTGCCAGCAGCCAAGGCGGGACTAAGAACAATGAGCAGTTCTTC. This chain links TRBV4-2 with TRBJ2-1, with 7 positions matching TRBD2. Germline V lookup: CDR1 LGHNA, CDR2 YNFKEQ. The junction had 5 bases not matched to a gene; V was cut back by 1 base and J by 5 bases. The CDR3 loop spans 15 amino acids.

V gene TRBV18 combines with J gene TRBJ1-1; no definite D call. Deletions cut 3 bases from V and 5 bases from J, with 16 bases between. From germline, CDR1 is KGHSH and CDR2 LQKENI. This CDR3 is built from 15 residues. CDR3 nucleotides: TGTGCCAGCTCACCCCCTGATAGGAGTCGGACTGAAGCTTTCTTT. Its translation is CASSPPDRSRTEAFF.

The chain employs TRBV5-1 and TRBJ1-1, with TRBD1 as a possible D gene (5 bases). Trimming stripped 5 bases from V and 2 bases from J, with 13 bases between. This CDR3 is 14 amino acids long. The germline CDR1 and CDR2 sequences are SGHRS and YFSETQ. The CDR3: CASRLQDLNTEAFF. The CDR3 bases are TGCGCCAGCAGATTACAGGACCTAAACACTGAAGCTTTCTTT.

The chain carries TRBV5-4 and TRBJ2-3, with 12 bases that match TRBD2. Germline values: CDR1 SGHNT, CDR2 YYREEE (reference sequence). The CDR3 has 16 residues. J lost 2 bases, V lost 4 bases, and 5 bases had no gene match. The CDR3 spells CASSPGLAGSTDTQYF. In DNA, the CDR3 is TGTGCCAGCAGCCCAGGACTAGCGGGATCCACAGATACGCAGTATTTT.

The V gene is TRBV30, the J gene TRBJ1-1; tentatively, D is TRBD1 (6 bases). There are 17 residues in the CDR3. V was cut by 2 bases and J by 6 bases, with 25 bases left in between. Germline lookup yields CDR1 GTSNPN and CDR2 SVGIG (reference sequence). CDR3 sequence reads: CAWSPSPSQGIFAEAFF. CDR3 DNA: TGTGCCTGGAGTCCCTCCCCCAGCCAGGGGATTTTCGCTGAAGCTTTCTTT.

The chain employs TRBV9 and TRBJ2-1; the D gene is possibly TRBD1 (6 bases). Germline values: CDR1 SGDLS, CDR2 YYNGEE. V gave up 3 bases and J gave up 4 bases, with 14 bases separating them. The length of the CDR3 is 15 residues. CDR3 nucleotide sequence: TGTGCCAGCAGCGCGCAGGGGTCCCCATACAATGAGCAGTTCTTC. The encoded protein is CASSAQGSPYNEQFF.

This chain joins TRBV10-3 and TRBJ2-3, with 8 bases lining up with TRBD2. The CDR3 covers 16 residues. Losses at the gene ends were 6 bases for V and 1 base for J; bases not matched to a gene: 9. Germline V gene data show CDR1 as ENHRY and CDR2 as SYGVKD. In DNA, the CDR3 is TGTGCCATCAGCGATCGACGAGCGGGGGGCACAGATACGCAGTATTTT. Residues: CAISDRRAGGTDTQYF.

The V call is TRBV9, the J call TRBJ2-2, with D possibly being TRBD2 (5 bases). The germline gives CDR1 SGDLS, CDR2 YYNGEE. The CDR3 runs 16 residues. V was clipped by 0 bases and J by 0 bases, with 9 bases between them. DNA for the CDR3: TGTGCCAGCAGCGTAGCTCAACTAGCGAACACCGGGGAGCTGTTTTTT. Its translation is CASSVAQLANTGELFF.

The sample holds a few counts of this clone. The rearrangement joins TRBV5-1 to TRBJ2-2; TRBD1 is a possible D gene (5 bases). This CDR3 is built from 15 residues. V was trimmed by 3 bases and J by 2 bases, leaving 11 bases between them. Germline lookup yields CDR1 SGHRS and CDR2 YFSETQ. The DNA for the CDR3 is TGCGCCAGCAGCTCCCGACAGCCTAACACCGGGGAGCTGTTTTTT. Translated: CASSSRQPNTGELFF. Supplemented by reference TRBV5-1 and TRBJ2-2, the full variable domain reads KAGVTQTPRYLIKTRGQQVTLSCSPISGHRSVSWYQQTPGQGLQFLFEYFSETQRNKGNFPGRFSGRQFSNSRSEMNVSTLELGDSALYLCASSSRQPNTGELFFGEGSRLTVL.

The genes are TRBV6-4 and TRBJ2-5; 11 bases are a match to TRBD1. Germline V CDR1 and CDR2: MRHNA, SNTAGT. This CDR3 spans 15 amino acids. V shed 6 bases and J 5 bases; nucleotides not matched to a gene: 8. The CDR3, as DNA: TGTGCCAGCAGCCCTAGGACAGGGGGCATGGAGACCCAGTACTTC. Amino acids: CASSPRTGGMETQYF.

J is TRBJ2-1 and V is TRBV4-1, with TRBD2 matching over 11 bases. Germline assignment: CDR1 MGHRA and CDR2 YSYEKL. V lost 0 bases and J lost 15; bases outside the gene matches: 7. CDR3 length: 14 amino acids. The CDR3 sequence is CASSQDSGRAPPFF. As DNA, the CDR3 is TGCGCCAGCAGCCAAGATAGCGGGAGGGCCCCCCCGTTCTTC.

The CDR3 nucleotides are TGTGCCAGCAGCCCGCCCCGACAGGGAAGCGAGCAGTACTTC. Protein product: CASSPPRQGSEQYF. The chain uses TRBV7-9 and TRBJ2-7; 7 nucleotides align to TRBD1. This CDR3 comprises 14 residues. J was trimmed by 6 bases and V by 5 bases; bases with no gene match: 10. Germline V gene data show CDR1 as SEHNR and CDR2 as FQNEAQ (reference sequence).

V gene TRBV6-5 combines with J gene TRBJ2-1; 12 bases are shared with TRBD2. In germline, CDR1 is MNHEY, CDR2 SVGAGI. The CDR3 sequence is 15 residues long. Losses at the gene ends were 6 bases for V and 9 bases for J; bases not matched to a gene: 9. The CDR3 coding sequence is TGTGCCAGCAGAACCGGGACTAGCGGGTCGGTTGAGCAGTTCTTC. It encodes CASRTGTSGSVEQFF.

J is TRBJ1-2 and V is TRBV19; D possibly corresponds to TRBD1 (6 bases). This CDR3 spans 12 amino acids. CDR1 and CDR2 from the germline V gene are LNHDA and SQIVND (reference sequence). Between the trimmed V and J ends, which lost 5 bases and 6 bases, there was a span of 10 bases. CDR3 sequence reads: CASSDRTDGYTF. The CDR3 DNA reads TGTGCCAGTAGTGACCGGACAGATGGCTACACCTTC. Full variable domain (missing parts from reference TRBV19 and TRBJ1-2): DGGITQSPKYLFRKEGQNVTLSCEQNLNHDAMYWYRQDPGQGLRLIYYSQIVNDFQKGDIAEGYSVSREKKESFPLTVTSAQKNPTAFYLCASSDRTDGYTFGSGTRLTVV.

The chain employs TRBV11-2 and TRBJ2-4; D gene unclear. V lost 1 base, J lost 0 bases, and 13 bases lay in between. The germline gives CDR1 SGHAT, CDR2 FQNNGV. CDR3 length: 17 residues. CDR3 in DNA: TGTGCCAGCAGCTTAGTACGTGGTAGTCGAGCCAAAAACATTCAGTACTTC. It is translated as CASSLVRGSRAKNIQYF.

The rearrangement links TRBV28 to TRBJ2-7; D not certain. The CDR3 extends over 11 amino acids. CDR1 is MDHEN and CDR2 is SYDVKM in the germline V gene. Deletions cut 6 bases from V and 5 bases from J, with 8 bases between. CDR3 coding DNA: TGTGCCAGCAGGAGTCTGAACGAGCAGTACTTC. It encodes CASRSLNEQYF.

The chain couples TRBV6-5 to TRBJ2-7; D not resolved. V lost 10 bases to trimming and J lost 2 bases, with 9 bases between them. Germline CDR1 MNHEY, CDR2 SVGAGI. The CDR3 loop spans 11 amino acids. The CDR3, as DNA: TGTGCCACACGGTTCACCTACGAGCAGTACTTC. It yields the protein CATRFTYEQYF.

The gene calls are TRBV25-1 and TRBJ2-5; 10 positions match TRBD1. CDR1 and CDR2 from the germline V gene are MGHDK and SYGVNS. The CDR3 extends over 15 amino acids. Losses at the gene ends were 2 bases for V and 6 bases for J; bases not matched to a gene: 6. The CDR3: CASSEPGTGEKTQYF. CDR3 nucleotides: TGTGCCAGCAGTGAACCCGGGACAGGGGAGAAGACCCAGTACTTC. The complete variable domain, with remaining parts taken from reference TRBV25-1 and TRBJ2-5, reads EADIYQTPRYLVIGTGKKITLECSQTMGHDKMYWYQQDPGMELHLIHYSYGVNSTEKGDLSSESTVSRIRTEHFPLTLESARPSHTSQYLCASSEPGTGEKTQYFGPGTRLLVL.

This chain joins TRBV7-8 and TRBJ2-7, with 8 bases lining up with TRBD1. CDR1 is SGHVS and CDR2 is FQNEAQ in the germline V gene. J was trimmed by 2 bases and V by 6 bases; bases with no gene match: 6. The CDR3 spans 14 residues. The DNA for the CDR3 is TGTGCCAGCAGTTACCGGGGACAGGCCTACGAGCAGTACTTC. Amino acid sequence: CASSYRGQAYEQYF.

The rearrangement joins TRBV11-2 to TRBJ2-3, with D possibly TRBD2 on 6 matching bases. This CDR3 is 15 amino acids long. Between the trimmed V and J ends, which lost 6 bases and 0 bases, there was a span of 13 bases. Germline CDR1 is SGHAT and CDR2 is FQNNGV. The CDR3 bases are TGTGCCAGCAGGAGACTAGTTTCCAGCACAGATACGCAGTATTTT. This translates into CASRRLVSSTDTQYF.

V and J are TRBV24-1 and TRBJ2-5; 8 nucleotides line up with TRBD1. V gave up 4 bases and J gave up 5 bases; unmatched junction bases: 11. This CDR3 has 16 residues. Germline CDR1 and CDR2: KGHDR and SFDVKD. CDR3 sequence (DNA): TGTGCCACCAGTGAGTCAGCGACAGGGGCCAAGGAGACCCAGTACTTC. It is translated as CATSESATGAKETQYF.

This chain uses TRBV18 with TRBJ1-1; 8 nucleotides line up with TRBD1. The CDR3 is 13 residues long. V gave up 3 bases and J gave up 6 bases; unmatched junction bases: 3. Germline V gives CDR1 KGHSH, CDR2 LQKENI. The CDR3 coding sequence is TGTGCCAGCTCACCCGGACAGGGCTCTGAAGCTTTCTTT. Its translation is CASSPGQGSEAFF.

The chain uses TRBV7-2 and TRBJ1-6; 8 bases match TRBD1. The CDR3 has 16 residues. With V trimmed by 2 bases and J by 6 bases, 6 bases remained unmatched. In germline, CDR1 is SGHTA, CDR2 FQGNSA. CDR3 loop: CASSLSAGGPNSPLHF. The CDR3, as DNA: TGTGCCAGCAGCTTATCGGCAGGGGGCCCTAATTCACCCCTCCACTTT.

The chain recombines TRBV5-1 with TRBJ2-1; no clear D. In germline, CDR1 is SGHRS, CDR2 YFSETQ. Trimming shortened V by 0 bases and J by 12 bases, and 13 bases separated the two germline ends. The CDR3 is 13 residues long. The CDR3 DNA reads as TGCGCCAGCAGCTTGGCCGCTGACTCCCTGCAGTTCTTC. The encoded protein is CASSLAADSLQFF.

The V gene is TRBV2, the J gene TRBJ2-3, with D perhaps matching TRBD1 (6 bases). Trimming took off 5 bases at V and 0 bases at J, with 9 bases between the two ends. This CDR3 region has 14 residues. CDR1 is SNHLY, CDR2 FYNNEI, per germline. CDR3 amino acids: CASSLTGSTDTQYF. CDR3 in DNA: TGTGCCAGCAGTCTGACAGGTAGCACAGATACGCAGTATTTT.

This clone was detected a few times. The chain combines TRBV7-2 with TRBJ2-3; maybe TRBD2 (7 bases). Germline loops: CDR1 SGHTA, CDR2 FQGNSA. Trimming pared 7 bases from V and 4 bases from J, leaving 18 bases between. The CDR3 has 15 amino acids. The CDR3 sequence is CASIRGRAGSDTQYF. The CDR3 DNA sequence: TGTGCCAGCATTAGGGGGAGGGCAGGTTCAGATACGCAGTATTTT.

The rearrangement links TRBV28 to TRBJ1-3, with 8 bases lining up with TRBD1. The CDR3 has 16 residues. With 5 bases clipped from V and 2 bases from J, the junction kept 8 bases outside the gene matches. Germline CDR1 reads MDHEN; CDR2 reads SYDVKM. The CDR3 region has the DNA TGTGCCAGCAGTCCACCTACAGGGGGAACTGGAAACACCATATATTTT. Translation gives CASSPPTGGTGNTIYF. The full variable domain, its missing parts supplied by reference TRBV28 and TRBJ1-3, is DVKVTQSSRYLVKRTGEKVFLECVQDMDHENMFWYRQDPGLGLRLIYFSYDVKMKEKGDIPEGYSVSREKKERFSLILESASTNQTSMYLCASSPPTGGTGNTIYFGEGSWLTVV.

The rearrangement joins TRBV15 to TRBJ2-2, with a weak D call TRBD1 (5 bases). The length of the CDR3 is 15 residues. V lost 2 bases and J 6 bases, leaving 13 bases between the germline ends. Germline V gene data show CDR1 as LNHNV and CDR2 as YYDKDF (reference sequence). In DNA, the CDR3 is TGTGCCACCAGCAGATTTCAGGGTCGGTCCGGGGAGCTGTTTTTT. Amino acids: CATSRFQGRSGELFF.

The chain joins TRBV27 to TRBJ1-1; D remains unclear. Trimming removed 8 bases at V and 3 bases at J, with 7 bases between. From germline, CDR1 is MNHEY and CDR2 SMNVEV (reference sequence). This CDR3 has 11 residues. The CDR3 DNA reads TGTGCCAGCGGAGGGCACACTGAAGCTTTCTTT. It is translated as CASGGHTEAFF.